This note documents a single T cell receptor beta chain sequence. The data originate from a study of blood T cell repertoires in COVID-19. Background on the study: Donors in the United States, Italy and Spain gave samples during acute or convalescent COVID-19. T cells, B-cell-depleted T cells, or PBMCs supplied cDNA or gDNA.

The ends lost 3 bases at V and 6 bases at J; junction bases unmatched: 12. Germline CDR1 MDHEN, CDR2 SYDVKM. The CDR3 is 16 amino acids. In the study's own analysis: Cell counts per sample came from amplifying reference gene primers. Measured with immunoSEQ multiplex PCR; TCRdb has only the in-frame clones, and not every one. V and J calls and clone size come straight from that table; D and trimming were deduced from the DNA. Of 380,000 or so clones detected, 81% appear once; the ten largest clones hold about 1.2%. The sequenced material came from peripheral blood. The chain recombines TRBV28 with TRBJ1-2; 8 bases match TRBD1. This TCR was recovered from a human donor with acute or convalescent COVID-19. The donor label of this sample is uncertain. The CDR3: CASSFGTGRRIDGYTF. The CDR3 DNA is TGTGCCAGCAGTTTTGGGACAGGCCGCCGAATCGATGGCTACACCTTC.